This T cell receptor (beta chain) was identified during a study of blood T cell repertoires in COVID-19. Clones were read by immunoSEQ multiplex PCR, and TCRdb kept only the in-frame ones, dropping some. The table lists hundreds of thousands of clones, over 75% of them singletons. Losses at the gene ends were 5 bases for V and 8 bases for J; bases not matched to a gene: 4. CDR3 size: 13 residues. V usage is TRBV12-3 or TRBV12-4 and J usage is TRBJ1-2; 11 bases line up with TRBD1. Sequenced: PBMCs or T cells enriched from blood (not recorded which). This TCR derives from a man younger than 45 who had recovered from COVID-19. This CDR3 reads CASSGQGARGYTF. DNA for the CDR3: TGTGCCAGCAGTGGACAGGGGGCTCGGGGCTACACCTTC.